In this sample, the clone carrying this T cell receptor beta chain turned up once. The antigen is undetermined. Using immunoSEQ multiplex PCR, the repertoire was profiled, and TCRdb retains in-frame clones only, with some absent. The table records roughly 90,000 clones, under 95% of them present only once. This record comes from a study of T cell responses to AZD1222 COVID-19 vaccine. Whole-study findings and limits: It was only after the peak T cell response that any repertoires were sampled.

The CDR3 runs 15 residues. In germline, CDR1 is SGHTA, CDR2 FQGNSA. After removal of 5 bases from V and 5 bases from J, the junction contained 8 bases not matched to a gene. The chain employs TRBV7-2 and TRBJ1-5, with 8 bases fitting TRBD1. This clonotype was sampled from an adult in good health. The sequences come from peripheral blood, collected on day 0 of MenACWY control vaccination. CDR3 region: CASSPGQESYQPQHF. CDR3 coding DNA: TGTGCCAGCAGCCCGGGACAGGAGAGCTATCAGCCCCAGCATTTT.